Listed here is a single T cell receptor beta chain. The V gene's germline CDR1 is SEHNR and CDR2 FQNEAQ (reference sequence). This CDR3 region has 16 residues. V was shortened by 1 base and J by 2 bases, with 11 bases between the two germline ends. Profiling relied on immunoSEQ multiplex PCR, and the TCRdb table lists in-frame clones only, not all of them. The sample has hundreds of thousands of clones, roughly 84% seen once. This sample is part of a study of blood T cell repertoires in COVID-19. Study-wide background: The United States, Italy and Spain supplied acute and convalescent COVID-19 samples.

The clonotype originates from an elderly woman with acute or convalescent COVID-19. The chain combines TRBV7-9 with TRBJ2-2; D is unresolved. Sample: peripheral blood. DNA for the CDR3: TGTGCCAGCAGCTTAGTTCGGCCAGGCAACACCGGGGAGCTGTTTTTT. It is translated as CASSLVRPGNTGELFF.